The rows below give T cell receptor beta chains drawn from one sample of a study of OX40 agonist ivuxolimab in advanced cancers. Some clones are missing from TCRdb's copy, which holds only in-frame ones; the method was immunoSEQ multiplex PCR. The data hold over 50,000 clones, with approximately 86% observed a single time. The material sequenced was CD4+ or CD8+ T cells sorted from blood, taken in a trial of the OX40 agonist ivuxolimab. All receptors come from an adult with an advanced solid tumor such as melanoma, head and neck, liver or kidney cancer. Both conserved end residues are part of each CDR3. The order of the fields is clone size, D gene, J gene, V gene, CDR3 DNA, CDR3 protein. The D gene is left open where the match is weak. Rows may omit the clone size; those that give it use once, few, many or a size class.

clone_size: -
d_call: -
j_call: TRBJ2-3
v_call: TRBV7-9
cdr3_nt: TGTGCCAGCAGCGGGAGCGCGACAGATACGCAGTATTTT
cdr3_aa: CASSGSATDTQYF

clone_size: once
d_call: -
j_call: TRBJ1-1
v_call: TRBV5-4
cdr3_nt: TGTGCCAGCAGCTTGGAGGGGCCCCGCGGTAACACTGAAGCTTTCTTT
cdr3_aa: CASSLEGPRGNTEAFF

clone_size: -
d_call: -
j_call: TRBJ2-1
v_call: TRBV11-3
cdr3_nt: TGTGCCAGCAGCTTAGGTGCCGATGAGCAGTTCTTC
cdr3_aa: CASSLGADEQFF

clone_size: once
d_call: TRBD2
j_call: TRBJ2-1
v_call: TRBV5-4
cdr3_nt: TGTGCCAGCAGCCCTAGCGGGAGGGCCATCGATGAGCAGTTCTTC
cdr3_aa: CASSPSGRAIDEQFF

clone_size: -
d_call: TRBD1
j_call: TRBJ1-2
v_call: TRBV4-2
cdr3_nt: TGTGCCAGCAGCCACGACACAGGGGTTGGTGGCTACACCTTC
cdr3_aa: CASSHDTGVGGYTF

clone_size: few
d_call: TRBD1
j_call: TRBJ1-6
v_call: TRBV7-9
cdr3_nt: TGTGCCAGCAGCTTAGAACAGGGGAATTCACCCCTCCACTTT
cdr3_aa: CASSLEQGNSPLHF

clone_size: -
d_call: TRBD2
j_call: TRBJ2-1
v_call: TRBV28
cdr3_nt: TGTGCCAGCTACGGGACTAGCGGGAGGCGGGGGTTCTTC
cdr3_aa: CASYGTSGRRGFF

clone_size: -
d_call: TRBD2
j_call: TRBJ2-2
v_call: TRBV25-1
cdr3_nt: TGTGCCAGCACCCGCGGGAGTAGTTTGACCGGGGAGCTGTTTTTT
cdr3_aa: CASTRGSSLTGELFF

clone_size: few
d_call: TRBD1
j_call: TRBJ1-2
v_call: TRBV6-5
cdr3_nt: TGTGCCAGCAGTTACCTGGGACAGGCTGGCTACACCTTC
cdr3_aa: CASSYLGQAGYTF

clone_size: -
d_call: -
j_call: TRBJ1-2
v_call: TRBV20-1
cdr3_nt: TGCAGTGCTAGAGGGAGCTATGGCTACACCTTC
cdr3_aa: CSARGSYGYTF

clone_size: -
d_call: TRBD2
j_call: TRBJ2-7
v_call: TRBV28
cdr3_nt: TGTGCCAGCAGGGGGGGAGCTAGCGGAACCTCAGAGCAGTACTTC
cdr3_aa: CASRGGASGTSEQYF

clone_size: -
d_call: -
j_call: TRBJ2-3
v_call: TRBV7-2
cdr3_nt: TGTGCCAGCAGCCCGGCCGGGGATACGCAGTATTTT
cdr3_aa: CASSPAGDTQYF

clone_size: few
d_call: -
j_call: TRBJ2-5
v_call: TRBV18
cdr3_nt: TGTGCCAGCTCACCTGCCCAAGAGACCCAGTACTTC
cdr3_aa: CASSPAQETQYF

clone_size: -
d_call: TRBD1
j_call: TRBJ2-1
v_call: TRBV6-1
cdr3_nt: TGTGCCAGCAGTGACCGACCCACAGGGGTCTCCTACAATGAGCAGTTCTTC
cdr3_aa: CASSDRPTGVSYNEQFF

clone_size: -
d_call: -
j_call: TRBJ2-7
v_call: TRBV4-1
cdr3_nt: TGCGCCAGCAGCCAAGAGGAAATCAGGGGTGGCGAGCAGTACTTC
cdr3_aa: CASSQEEIRGGEQYF

clone_size: few
d_call: TRBD1
j_call: TRBJ1-2
v_call: TRBV5-5
cdr3_nt: TGTGCCAGCAGCCCAGGGACAGGGGGCGCCGTGGATGGCTACACCTTC
cdr3_aa: CASSPGTGGAVDGYTF

clone_size: -
d_call: TRBD2
j_call: TRBJ2-1
v_call: TRBV11-2
cdr3_nt: TGTGCCAGCAGCCGGGAGGTTTACAGGTCCAATGAGCAGTTCTTC
cdr3_aa: CASSREVYRSNEQFF

clone_size: -
d_call: -
j_call: TRBJ1-4
v_call: TRBV5-4
cdr3_nt: TGTGCCAGCAGCAGCCCTCAGGAAAAACTGTTTTTT
cdr3_aa: CASSSPQEKLFF

clone_size: -
d_call: TRBD1
j_call: TRBJ2-4
v_call: TRBV29-1
cdr3_nt: TGCAGCGTTGTGCGACAGGGGGCCGCCAAAAACATTCAGTACTTC
cdr3_aa: CSVVRQGAAKNIQYF

clone_size: -
d_call: -
j_call: TRBJ1-5
v_call: TRBV15
cdr3_nt: TGTGCCACCAGTGGGCAGGCGGATCAGCCCCAGCATTTT
cdr3_aa: CATSGQADQPQHF

clone_size: -
d_call: TRBD1
j_call: TRBJ2-5
v_call: TRBV9
cdr3_nt: TGTGCCAGCAGCGACTCCTGGGACAGACAAGAGACCCAGTACTTC
cdr3_aa: CASSDSWDRQETQYF

clone_size: -
d_call: TRBD1
j_call: TRBJ1-4
v_call: TRBV7-9
cdr3_nt: TGTGCCAGCAGCTCCGCGACAGGGTTAACAACTAATGAAAAACTGTTTTTT
cdr3_aa: CASSSATGLTTNEKLFF

clone_size: -
d_call: -
j_call: TRBJ1-1
v_call: TRBV18
cdr3_nt: TGTGCCAGCTCACCACGAGACCTTACCACGAACACTGAAGCTTTCTTT
cdr3_aa: CASSPRDLTTNTEAFF

clone_size: -
d_call: TRBD2
j_call: TRBJ2-1
v_call: TRBV11-3
cdr3_nt: TGTGCCAGCAGCTTAGCCCTAGCGGAGTCCTTTGATGAGCAGTTCTTC
cdr3_aa: CASSLALAESFDEQFF

clone_size: -
d_call: TRBD2
j_call: TRBJ2-1
v_call: TRBV19
cdr3_nt: TGTGCCAGTAGTATTACTGGCGGGGGTTCCTACAATGAGCAGTTCTTC
cdr3_aa: CASSITGGGSYNEQFF

clone_size: -
d_call: TRBD1
j_call: TRBJ1-2
v_call: TRBV5-1
cdr3_nt: TGCGCCAGCAGCGGGGAACAGGGGGCCGGCAACTATGGCTACACCTTC
cdr3_aa: CASSGEQGAGNYGYTF

clone_size: -
d_call: TRBD2
j_call: TRBJ2-7
v_call: TRBV19
cdr3_nt: TGTGCCAGTACCCGCCGGGCGGGGGGCGAGCAGTACTTC
cdr3_aa: CASTRRAGGEQYF

clone_size: -
d_call: -
j_call: TRBJ2-3
v_call: TRBV14
cdr3_nt: TGTGCCAGCAGCCAAGACCCCAGGGACACAGATACGCAGTATTTT
cdr3_aa: CASSQDPRDTDTQYF

clone_size: -
d_call: TRBD2
j_call: TRBJ2-3
v_call: TRBV14
cdr3_nt: TGTGCCAGCAGCCACCGGTTAACTAGCGGGGGAGCCACAGATACGCAGTATTTT
cdr3_aa: CASSHRLTSGGATDTQYF

clone_size: -
d_call: -
j_call: TRBJ1-5
v_call: TRBV19
cdr3_nt: TGTGCCAGTAGTATAGCGGGGCAGATCAGCAATCAGCCCCAGCATTTT
cdr3_aa: CASSIAGQISNQPQHF

clone_size: few
d_call: -
j_call: TRBJ2-7
v_call: TRBV7-9
cdr3_nt: TGTGCCAGCAGCAGCCAGGGGACTTACGAGCAGTACTTC
cdr3_aa: CASSSQGTYEQYF

clone_size: -
d_call: -
j_call: TRBJ2-7
v_call: TRBV28
cdr3_nt: TGTGCCAGCGAGGGTCGGGCCTACGAGCAGTACTTC
cdr3_aa: CASEGRAYEQYF

clone_size: -
d_call: TRBD2
j_call: TRBJ2-3
v_call: TRBV5-4
cdr3_nt: TGTGCCAGCAGCTTGGGACTAGCGGGGGGCCCTAGCACAGATACGCAGTATTTT
cdr3_aa: CASSLGLAGGPSTDTQYF

clone_size: -
d_call: -
j_call: TRBJ2-1
v_call: TRBV5-5
cdr3_nt: TGTGCCAGCATCCTGCGGGGAAACAATGAGCAGTTCTTC
cdr3_aa: CASILRGNNEQFF

clone_size: -
d_call: -
j_call: TRBJ1-1
v_call: TRBV10-3
cdr3_nt: TGTGCCATCAGTGTTTATACTGGCACTGAAGCTTTCTTT
cdr3_aa: CAISVYTGTEAFF

clone_size: -
d_call: -
j_call: TRBJ1-3
v_call: TRBV10-3
cdr3_nt: TGTGCCATCAGTGACCCGACAGCATCCGCTAACACCATATATTTT
cdr3_aa: CAISDPTASANTIYF

clone_size: -
d_call: TRBD1
j_call: TRBJ1-2
v_call: TRBV28
cdr3_nt: TGTGCCAGCAGTTCGACCCAGACAGGGGACCACTATGGCTACACCTTC
cdr3_aa: CASSSTQTGDHYGYTF

clone_size: once
d_call: TRBD1
j_call: TRBJ2-7
v_call: TRBV28
cdr3_nt: TGTGCCAGCAGTTTGTCCGGGACAGGGGGCTCCTACGAGCAGTACTTC
cdr3_aa: CASSLSGTGGSYEQYF

clone_size: -
d_call: -
j_call: TRBJ1-5
v_call: TRBV5-8
cdr3_nt: TGTGCCAGCAGCTTTTCTGAGGGGGTGGGTAGTCAGCCCCAGCATTTT
cdr3_aa: CASSFSEGVGSQPQHF

clone_size: -
d_call: -
j_call: TRBJ2-7
v_call: TRBV19
cdr3_nt: TGTGCCAGTAGTCCAGGCAGGGGCCAACCCTACGAGCAGTACTTC
cdr3_aa: CASSPGRGQPYEQYF

clone_size: -
d_call: -
j_call: TRBJ2-1
v_call: TRBV18
cdr3_nt: TGTGCCAGCTCACCCTACGCCCAAGGTGGTGAGCAGTTCTTC
cdr3_aa: CASSPYAQGGEQFF

clone_size: -
d_call: -
j_call: TRBJ1-5
v_call: TRBV28
cdr3_nt: TGTGCCAGCAGTTTAGGGGGGTACAATCAGCCCCAGCATTTT
cdr3_aa: CASSLGGYNQPQHF

clone_size: -
d_call: -
j_call: TRBJ2-6
v_call: TRBV5-1
cdr3_nt: TGCGCCAGCAGCTTAGGGGGAGTTGGGGCCAACGTCCTGACTTTC
cdr3_aa: CASSLGGVGANVLTF

clone_size: -
d_call: TRBD2
j_call: TRBJ2-2
v_call: TRBV7-3
cdr3_nt: TGTGCCAGCAGCTCTCGACTAGCGGGAGGGACCGGGGAGCTGTTTTTT
cdr3_aa: CASSSRLAGGTGELFF

clone_size: -
d_call: TRBD1
j_call: TRBJ2-7
v_call: TRBV29-1
cdr3_nt: TGCAGCGTCGCGGGACAGGGGGACGAGCAGTACTTC
cdr3_aa: CSVAGQGDEQYF

clone_size: -
d_call: TRBD1
j_call: TRBJ1-1
v_call: TRBV10-3
cdr3_nt: TGTGCCATCAGTGAGGGGAGACAGGGGACAGGCACTGAAGCTTTCTTT
cdr3_aa: CAISEGRQGTGTEAFF

clone_size: -
d_call: -
j_call: TRBJ2-1
v_call: TRBV7-2
cdr3_nt: TGTGCCAGCAGCGGGCGCGAGTCGGGAGTTAAAAATGAGCAGTTCTTC
cdr3_aa: CASSGRESGVKNEQFF

clone_size: -
d_call: TRBD2
j_call: TRBJ2-3
v_call: TRBV5-1
cdr3_nt: TGCGCCAGCAGCTCCGGACGGACTAGCGGGGGATTTACAGATACGCAGTATTTT
cdr3_aa: CASSSGRTSGGFTDTQYF